This T cell receptor beta chain is from a study of blood T cell repertoires in COVID-19. The protocol was immunoSEQ multiplex PCR, while the TCRdb copy is restricted to in-frame clones and leaves out a portion. Of 160,000 or so clones listed, roughly 90% are singletons. This CDR3 spans 13 amino acids. Trimming shortened V by 0 bases and J by 5 bases, and 6 bases separated the two germline ends. Germline V lookup: CDR1 SGDLS, CDR2 YYNGEE. Sequencing used PBMCs or T cells enriched from blood (not recorded which). The genes are TRBV9 and TRBJ2-1, with no clear D. The origin of this receptor is a woman aged 45 to 65 who had recovered from COVID-19. The CDR3 DNA follows: TGTGCCAGCAGCGTAGAACTCAACAATGAGCAGTTCTTC. This codes for CASSVELNNEQFF.